This is a list of T cell receptor beta chains from one sample in a study of chemoradiotherapy in HPV16-positive cancers. Clones were read by immunoSEQ multiplex PCR, and TCRdb kept only the in-frame ones, dropping some. Counted here are about 68,000 clones, roughly 90% occurring once; the ten biggest clones make up 4% to 4.5%. The source was blood, collected from a patient who underwent chemoradiotherapy. All receptors come from a human donor with HPV-associated anogenital cancer. CDR3s include the opening cysteine and the closing phenylalanine or tryptophan. Each record gives: CDR3 length, J gene, clone size, D gene, V gene, CDR3 protein, CDR3 DNA. A D gene is named only where the DNA matches it firmly. Where a row states a size, it is once, few, many or the class of an expanded clone; other rows omit it.

CDR3 length: 15; J gene: TRBJ2-1; clone size: .; D gene: TRBD2; V gene: TRBV14; CDR3 protein: CASSRTSGPYNEQFF; CDR3 DNA: TGTGCCAGCAGCCGAACTAGCGGTCCCTACAATGAGCAGTTCTTC
CDR3 length: 15; J gene: TRBJ2-5; clone size: once; D gene: .; V gene: TRBV30; CDR3 protein: CAWSVGAAYQETQYF; CDR3 DNA: TGTGCCTGGAGTGTCGGGGCCGCATACCAAGAGACCCAGTACTTC
CDR3 length: 13; J gene: TRBJ1-3; clone size: once; D gene: .; V gene: TRBV6-5; CDR3 protein: CASRFASGNTIYF; CDR3 DNA: TGTGCCAGCAGATTTGCCTCTGGAAACACCATATATTTT
CDR3 length: 17; J gene: TRBJ1-1; clone size: .; D gene: TRBD1; V gene: TRBV5-4; CDR3 protein: CASSLGGYRGASTEAFF; CDR3 DNA: TGTGCCAGCAGCTTGGGCGGCTACAGGGGGGCGTCGACTGAAGCTTTCTTT
CDR3 length: 16; J gene: TRBJ2-7; clone size: .; D gene: .; V gene: TRBV18; CDR3 protein: CASSFLTGQTPGEQYF; CDR3 DNA: TGTGCCAGCTCGTTCTTAACCGGCCAAACACCCGGGGAGCAGTACTTC
CDR3 length: 15; J gene: TRBJ2-1; clone size: .; D gene: .; V gene: TRBV9; CDR3 protein: CASSVLGGSYNEQFF; CDR3 DNA: TGTGCCAGCAGCGTATTGGGAGGCTCCTACAATGAGCAGTTCTTC
CDR3 length: 16; J gene: TRBJ1-2; clone size: .; D gene: .; V gene: TRBV6-1; CDR3 protein: CASSEVVRGADYGYTF; CDR3 DNA: TGTGCCAGCAGTGAAGTCGTCCGTGGAGCCGACTATGGCTACACCTTC
CDR3 length: 18; J gene: TRBJ1-2; clone size: .; D gene: .; V gene: TRBV19; CDR3 protein: CASSIWRGLPDIKGGYTF; CDR3 DNA: TGTGCCAGTAGTATTTGGAGGGGACTCCCGGACATTAAGGGTGGCTACACCTTC
CDR3 length: 13; J gene: TRBJ1-4; clone size: .; D gene: .; V gene: TRBV28; CDR3 protein: CASSLGINEKLFF; CDR3 DNA: TGTGCCAGCAGTTTAGGGATAAACGAAAAACTGTTTTTT
CDR3 length: 16; J gene: TRBJ2-6; clone size: .; D gene: .; V gene: TRBV9; CDR3 protein: CASSVGMRLGANVLTF; CDR3 DNA: TGTGCCAGCAGCGTAGGTATGAGGTTAGGGGCCAACGTCCTGACTTTC
CDR3 length: 14; J gene: TRBJ2-7; clone size: .; D gene: TRBD2; V gene: TRBV25-1; CDR3 protein: CASSAREGPYEQYF; CDR3 DNA: TGTGCCAGCAGTGCGCGGGAGGGCCCCTACGAGCAGTACTTC
CDR3 length: 13; J gene: TRBJ2-7; clone size: few; D gene: .; V gene: TRBV28; CDR3 protein: CASSLTGAYEQYF; CDR3 DNA: TGTGCCAGCAGTCTCACGGGGGCCTACGAGCAGTACTTC
CDR3 length: 16; J gene: TRBJ1-2; clone size: .; D gene: TRBD1; V gene: TRBV2; CDR3 protein: CASSELRTGVSYGYTF; CDR3 DNA: TGTGCCAGCAGTGAGCTAAGGACAGGGGTGTCTTATGGCTACACCTTC
CDR3 length: 17; J gene: TRBJ2-1; clone size: .; D gene: TRBD2; V gene: TRBV6-4; CDR3 protein: CASSRLGLAGGSNEQFF; CDR3 DNA: TGTGCCAGCAGTCGCCTTGGACTAGCGGGAGGGAGCAATGAGCAGTTCTTC
CDR3 length: 12; J gene: TRBJ2-7; clone size: .; D gene: .; V gene: TRBV30; CDR3 protein: CAWSPRGYEQYF; CDR3 DNA: TGTGCCTGGAGTCCGAGAGGGTACGAGCAGTACTTC
CDR3 length: 12; J gene: TRBJ2-1; clone size: .; D gene: .; V gene: TRBV18; CDR3 protein: CASSPTQGTGFF; CDR3 DNA: TGTGCCAGCTCACCGACACAAGGGACGGGGTTCTTC
CDR3 length: 15; J gene: TRBJ2-7; clone size: .; D gene: TRBD2; V gene: TRBV18; CDR3 protein: CASSPSISGDHEQYF; CDR3 DNA: TGTGCCAGCTCACCAAGTATTAGCGGGGACCACGAGCAGTACTTC
CDR3 length: 15; J gene: TRBJ2-5; clone size: .; D gene: TRBD1; V gene: TRBV5-4; CDR3 protein: CASSSLDRGRETQYF; CDR3 DNA: TGTGCCAGCAGCTCCTTGGACAGGGGGAGGGAGACCCAGTACTTC
CDR3 length: 16; J gene: TRBJ2-1; clone size: .; D gene: .; V gene: TRBV28; CDR3 protein: CASTPGREFSYNEQFF; CDR3 DNA: TGTGCCAGCACCCCGGGTCGCGAGTTCTCCTACAATGAGCAGTTCTTC
CDR3 length: 17; J gene: TRBJ2-3; clone size: once; D gene: TRBD1; V gene: TRBV5-1; CDR3 protein: CASSFPSTGKWTDTQYF; CDR3 DNA: TGCGCCAGCAGCTTTCCTTCGACAGGGAAGTGGACAGATACGCAGTATTTT
CDR3 length: 13; J gene: TRBJ1-1; clone size: once; D gene: .; V gene: TRBV10-1; CDR3 protein: CASSESWGTEAFF; CDR3 DNA: TGCGCCAGCAGTGAGTCGTGGGGCACTGAAGCTTTCTTT
CDR3 length: 15; J gene: TRBJ1-2; clone size: .; D gene: TRBD1; V gene: TRBV27; CDR3 protein: CASSLGTGILDGYTF; CDR3 DNA: TGTGCCAGCAGTTTGGGGACAGGGATCTTAGATGGCTACACCTTC
CDR3 length: 16; J gene: TRBJ2-2; clone size: .; D gene: .; V gene: TRBV5-4; CDR3 protein: CASSPPAQRDTGELFF; CDR3 DNA: TGTGCCAGCAGCCCACCGGCCCAGCGGGACACCGGGGAGCTGTTTTTT
CDR3 length: 14; J gene: TRBJ1-2; clone size: .; D gene: TRBD1; V gene: TRBV7-9; CDR3 protein: CASSSGQGEYGYTF; CDR3 DNA: TGTGCCAGCAGCTCCGGACAGGGGGAGTATGGCTACACCTTC
CDR3 length: 15; J gene: TRBJ2-1; clone size: .; D gene: .; V gene: TRBV4-1; CDR3 protein: CASSPLPEGYNEQFF; CDR3 DNA: TGCGCCAGCAGCCCACTACCGGAGGGGTATAATGAGCAGTTCTTC
CDR3 length: 15; J gene: TRBJ1-4; clone size: .; D gene: .; V gene: TRBV7-9; CDR3 protein: CASSLGGVYNEKLFF; CDR3 DNA: TGTGCCAGCAGCTTAGGAGGCGTCTATAATGAAAAACTGTTTTTT
CDR3 length: 13; J gene: TRBJ1-1; clone size: .; D gene: .; V gene: TRBV5-1; CDR3 protein: CASSSQGITEAFF; CDR3 DNA: TGCGCCAGCAGCTCACAGGGTATAACTGAAGCTTTCTTT
CDR3 length: 16; J gene: TRBJ2-7; clone size: .; D gene: TRBD1; V gene: TRBV7-8; CDR3 protein: CASSFSSGQGIGEQYF; CDR3 DNA: TGTGCCAGCAGCTTCTCATCGGGACAGGGTATAGGCGAGCAGTACTTC
CDR3 length: 13; J gene: TRBJ1-2; clone size: .; D gene: .; V gene: TRBV30; CDR3 protein: CAWSYGFGSGYTF; CDR3 DNA: TGTGCCTGGAGTTACGGTTTTGGATCTGGCTACACCTTC
CDR3 length: 11; J gene: TRBJ2-7; clone size: .; D gene: .; V gene: TRBV5-8; CDR3 protein: CASSATHEQYF; CDR3 DNA: TGTGCCAGCAGCGCTACTCACGAGCAGTACTTC
CDR3 length: 14; J gene: TRBJ2-3; clone size: .; D gene: TRBD1; V gene: TRBV5-1; CDR3 protein: CASSAGTGTDTQYF; CDR3 DNA: TGCGCCAGCAGCGCCGGGACAGGCACAGATACGCAGTATTTT
CDR3 length: 15; J gene: TRBJ2-2; clone size: .; D gene: .; V gene: TRBV28; CDR3 protein: CASSLGSLWTGELFF; CDR3 DNA: TGTGCCAGCAGTTTAGGATCCCTGTGGACCGGGGAGCTGTTTTTT
CDR3 length: 14; J gene: TRBJ2-7; clone size: .; D gene: .; V gene: TRBV5-5; CDR3 protein: CASSFSGPAYEQYF; CDR3 DNA: TGTGCCAGCAGCTTCTCGGGACCAGCCTACGAGCAGTACTTC
CDR3 length: 14; J gene: TRBJ1-1; clone size: .; D gene: .; V gene: TRBV5-6; CDR3 protein: CASSYGVGNTEAFF; CDR3 DNA: TGTGCCAGCAGCTATGGGGTGGGGAACACTGAAGCTTTCTTT
CDR3 length: 14; J gene: TRBJ1-1; clone size: .; D gene: .; V gene: TRBV6-6; CDR3 protein: CASSQTSVTAEAFF; CDR3 DNA: TGTGCCAGCAGTCAAACATCCGTAACTGCTGAAGCTTTCTTT
CDR3 length: 14; J gene: TRBJ2-2; clone size: .; D gene: .; V gene: TRBV15; CDR3 protein: CATSRGENTGELFF; CDR3 DNA: TGTGCCACCAGCAGAGGTGAGAACACCGGGGAGCTGTTTTTT
CDR3 length: 17; J gene: TRBJ2-3; clone size: .; D gene: TRBD2; V gene: TRBV13; CDR3 protein: CASSLISGLVGTDTQYF; CDR3 DNA: TGTGCCAGCAGTCTAATTTCGGGACTAGTAGGGACAGATACGCAGTATTTT
CDR3 length: 15; J gene: TRBJ1-1; clone size: .; D gene: TRBD1; V gene: TRBV5-1; CDR3 protein: CASSDGQGVNTEAFF; CDR3 DNA: TGCGCCAGCAGTGACGGACAGGGGGTGAACACTGAAGCTTTCTTT
CDR3 length: 15; J gene: TRBJ1-3; clone size: .; D gene: TRBD1; V gene: TRBV6-5; CDR3 protein: CASSRSQGAGNTIYF; CDR3 DNA: TGTGCCAGCAGTCGATCCCAGGGGGCTGGAAACACCATATATTTT
CDR3 length: 12; J gene: TRBJ1-1; clone size: .; D gene: .; V gene: TRBV18; CDR3 protein: CASSPGDTEAFF; CDR3 DNA: TGTGCCAGCTCACCCGGGGACACTGAAGCTTTCTTT
CDR3 length: 15; J gene: TRBJ1-5; clone size: few; D gene: TRBD1; V gene: TRBV6-1; CDR3 protein: CASSNQGARGQPQHF; CDR3 DNA: TGTGCCAGCAGCAATCAGGGGGCGCGAGGGCAGCCCCAGCATTTT
CDR3 length: 11; J gene: TRBJ2-7; clone size: .; D gene: .; V gene: TRBV20-1; CDR3 protein: CSARGGYEQYF; CDR3 DNA: TGCAGTGCTAGAGGAGGCTACGAGCAGTACTTC
CDR3 length: 15; J gene: TRBJ1-4; clone size: .; D gene: TRBD1; V gene: TRBV6-6; CDR3 protein: CASRDTGAPNEKLFF; CDR3 DNA: TGTGCCAGCAGGGATACAGGGGCGCCTAATGAAAAACTGTTTTTT
CDR3 length: 13; J gene: TRBJ1-2; clone size: .; D gene: .; V gene: TRBV6-6; CDR3 protein: CASSQTDLYGYTF; CDR3 DNA: TGTGCCAGCAGTCAAACAGACCTCTATGGCTACACCTTC
CDR3 length: 14; J gene: TRBJ2-5; clone size: .; D gene: .; V gene: TRBV18; CDR3 protein: CASSPPTSPETQYF; CDR3 DNA: TGTGCCAGCTCACCCCCGACCAGCCCAGAGACCCAGTACTTC
CDR3 length: 15; J gene: TRBJ1-4; clone size: .; D gene: .; V gene: TRBV19; CDR3 protein: CASTEAGGGGEKLFF; CDR3 DNA: TGTGCCAGTACCGAGGCGGGGGGCGGTGGTGAAAAACTGTTTTTT
CDR3 length: 15; J gene: TRBJ1-1; clone size: few; D gene: TRBD1; V gene: TRBV4-1; CDR3 protein: CASSQGATGPYEAFF; CDR3 DNA: TGCGCCAGCAGCCAAGGCGCGACAGGGCCATATGAAGCTTTCTTT
CDR3 length: 14; J gene: TRBJ2-7; clone size: .; D gene: TRBD2; V gene: TRBV19; CDR3 protein: CASRRTSGSYEQYF; CDR3 DNA: TGTGCCAGTAGGCGGACTAGCGGGAGCTACGAGCAGTACTTC
CDR3 length: 15; J gene: TRBJ1-1; clone size: .; D gene: TRBD1; V gene: TRBV9; CDR3 protein: CASSSRQGMNTEAFF; CDR3 DNA: TGTGCCAGCAGCTCGCGACAGGGAATGAACACTGAAGCTTTCTTT
CDR3 length: 15; J gene: TRBJ2-3; clone size: .; D gene: .; V gene: TRBV7-2; CDR3 protein: CASSLAGLSTDTQYF; CDR3 DNA: TGTGCCAGCAGCTTAGCAGGACTGAGCACAGATACGCAGTATTTT
CDR3 length: 13; J gene: TRBJ2-3; clone size: few; D gene: .; V gene: TRBV7-2; CDR3 protein: CASSSYLSDTQYF; CDR3 DNA: TGTGCCAGCAGCTCTTACCTATCAGATACGCAGTATTTT
CDR3 length: 16; J gene: TRBJ2-7; clone size: .; D gene: TRBD1; V gene: TRBV5-6; CDR3 protein: CASSPKGQGVSYEQYF; CDR3 DNA: TGTGCCAGCAGCCCAAAGGGACAGGGGGTTTCCTACGAGCAGTACTTC
CDR3 length: 11; J gene: TRBJ2-1; clone size: .; D gene: .; V gene: TRBV27; CDR3 protein: CATVGNNEQFF; CDR3 DNA: TGTGCCACAGTGGGCAACAATGAGCAGTTCTTC
CDR3 length: 14; J gene: TRBJ1-1; clone size: .; D gene: TRBD1; V gene: TRBV19; CDR3 protein: CASRRGTGNTEAFF; CDR3 DNA: TGTGCCAGTAGGAGGGGGACAGGAAACACTGAAGCTTTCTTT
CDR3 length: 12; J gene: TRBJ1-5; clone size: few; D gene: .; V gene: TRBV18; CDR3 protein: CASSPGGQPQHF; CDR3 DNA: TGTGCCAGCTCACCGGGGGGCCAGCCCCAGCATTTT
CDR3 length: 13; J gene: TRBJ1-2; clone size: .; D gene: .; V gene: TRBV11-1; CDR3 protein: CASSIDRDYGYTF; CDR3 DNA: TGTGCCAGCAGCATTGACAGAGACTATGGCTACACCTTC
CDR3 length: 14; J gene: TRBJ2-2; clone size: .; D gene: .; V gene: TRBV11-3; CDR3 protein: CASSKQANTGELFF; CDR3 DNA: TGTGCCAGCAGCAAACAGGCGAACACCGGGGAGCTGTTTTTT